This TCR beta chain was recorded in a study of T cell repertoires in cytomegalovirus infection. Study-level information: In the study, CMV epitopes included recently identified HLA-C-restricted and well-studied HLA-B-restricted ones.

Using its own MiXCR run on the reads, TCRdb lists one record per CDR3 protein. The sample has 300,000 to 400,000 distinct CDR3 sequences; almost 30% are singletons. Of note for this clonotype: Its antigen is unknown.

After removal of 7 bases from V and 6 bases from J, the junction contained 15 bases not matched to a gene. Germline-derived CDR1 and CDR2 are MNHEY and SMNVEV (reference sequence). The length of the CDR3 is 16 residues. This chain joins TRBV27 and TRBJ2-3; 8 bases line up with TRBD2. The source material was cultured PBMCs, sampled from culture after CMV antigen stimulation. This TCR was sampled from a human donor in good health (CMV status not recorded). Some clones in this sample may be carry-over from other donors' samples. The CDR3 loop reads CASNPSGSPPSDTQYF. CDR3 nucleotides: TGTGCCAGCAATCCTAGCGGGTCCCCCCCCAGCGATACGCAGTATTTT.